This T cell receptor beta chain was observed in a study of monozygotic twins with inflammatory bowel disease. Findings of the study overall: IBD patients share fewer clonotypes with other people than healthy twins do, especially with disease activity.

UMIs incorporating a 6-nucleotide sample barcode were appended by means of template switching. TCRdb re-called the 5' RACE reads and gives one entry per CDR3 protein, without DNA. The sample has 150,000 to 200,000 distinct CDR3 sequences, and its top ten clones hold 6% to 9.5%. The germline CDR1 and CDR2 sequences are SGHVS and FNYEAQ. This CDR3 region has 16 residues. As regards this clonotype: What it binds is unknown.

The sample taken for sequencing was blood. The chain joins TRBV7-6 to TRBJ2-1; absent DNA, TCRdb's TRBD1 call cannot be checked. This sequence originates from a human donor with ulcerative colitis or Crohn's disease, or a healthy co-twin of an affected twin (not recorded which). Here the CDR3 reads CASSLVDRGLRNEQFF.